Listed below are T cell receptor beta chains from one sample, sequenced in a study of blood T cell repertoires in COVID-19. The assay was immunoSEQ multiplex PCR, and TCRdb's table has in-frame clones only and misses some. Of 110,000 or so clones listed, approximately 89% were seen once; the top ten hold roughly 5%. Sequenced material: peripheral blood. The receptors were sampled from a woman aged 60 to 75 with COVID-19, enrolled during active disease. Each CDR3 is given with its conserved first and last residue. Each record gives: D gene, CDR3 length, J gene, clone size, V gene, CDR3 DNA, CDR3 protein. The D gene is left open where the match is weak. The size entry is marked missing in some rows and otherwise reads once, few, many or a size class.

d_call: -
cdr3_length: 13
j_call: TRBJ1-1
clone_size: -
v_call: TRBV19
cdr3_nt: TGTGCCAGTAGTCTGAGGACTACTACTGAAGCTTTCTTT
cdr3_aa: CASSLRTTTEAFF

d_call: TRBD2
cdr3_length: 19
j_call: TRBJ2-2
clone_size: once
v_call: TRBV19
cdr3_nt: TGTGCCAGTAGTAGTAGGAGACTAGCGATGTTCGCGAACACCGGGGAGCTGTTTTTT
cdr3_aa: CASSSRRLAMFANTGELFF

d_call: TRBD1
cdr3_length: 16
j_call: TRBJ2-7
clone_size: -
v_call: TRBV29-1
cdr3_nt: TGCAGCGTTGAAGATTCGCCCGGGACAGGGGATGGGGAGCAGTACTTC
cdr3_aa: CSVEDSPGTGDGEQYF

d_call: -
cdr3_length: 13
j_call: TRBJ1-1
clone_size: -
v_call: TRBV29-1
cdr3_nt: TGCAGCGTTGAGCAGGGGAGGAACACTGAAGCTTTCTTT
cdr3_aa: CSVEQGRNTEAFF

d_call: -
cdr3_length: 15
j_call: TRBJ1-3
clone_size: -
v_call: TRBV5-1
cdr3_nt: TGCGCCAGCAGCCCGAGAGCTGGGGCAGGAAACACCATATATTTT
cdr3_aa: CASSPRAGAGNTIYF

d_call: TRBD1
cdr3_length: 17
j_call: TRBJ1-2
clone_size: -
v_call: TRBV5-5
cdr3_nt: TGTGCCAGCAGCCCCGGGATACAGGGGGCCCTTCGAGGGGGCTACACCTTC
cdr3_aa: CASSPGIQGALRGGYTF

d_call: -
cdr3_length: 15
j_call: TRBJ1-5
clone_size: -
v_call: TRBV18
cdr3_nt: TGTGCCAGCTCACCAACTGGGGGGGCCGCTCAGCCCCAGCATTTT
cdr3_aa: CASSPTGGAAQPQHF

d_call: TRBD1
cdr3_length: 16
j_call: TRBJ1-4
clone_size: -
v_call: TRBV24-1
cdr3_nt: TGTGCCACCAGTGATCCCACCGGGACAGGGGACGGAAAACTGTTTTTT
cdr3_aa: CATSDPTGTGDGKLFF

d_call: TRBD2
cdr3_length: 16
j_call: TRBJ2-3
clone_size: -
v_call: TRBV7-8
cdr3_nt: TGTGCCAGCAGCTCTTATGGACTAGAAACGATAGATACGCAGTATTTT
cdr3_aa: CASSSYGLETIDTQYF

d_call: TRBD1
cdr3_length: 15
j_call: TRBJ1-6
clone_size: -
v_call: TRBV5-1
cdr3_nt: TGCGCCAGCAGCCCGGACAGGGGGCTTTATTCACCCCTCCACTTT
cdr3_aa: CASSPDRGLYSPLHF

d_call: -
cdr3_length: 15
j_call: TRBJ1-2
clone_size: -
v_call: TRBV5-5
cdr3_nt: TGTGCCAGCAGCTTGGATCCTGGGGAGGTTTGGGGCTACACCTTC
cdr3_aa: CASSLDPGEVWGYTF

d_call: -
cdr3_length: 14
j_call: TRBJ1-4
clone_size: -
v_call: TRBV4-3
cdr3_nt: TGCGCCAGCAGCAAGGGGCCCTTCGACGAAAAACTGTTTTTT
cdr3_aa: CASSKGPFDEKLFF

d_call: -
cdr3_length: 15
j_call: TRBJ2-1
clone_size: -
v_call: TRBV7-3
cdr3_nt: TGTGCCAGCAGCTCCGATAGGGGGTCAATCAATGAGCAGTTCTTC
cdr3_aa: CASSSDRGSINEQFF

d_call: TRBD1
cdr3_length: 15
j_call: TRBJ2-7
clone_size: once
v_call: TRBV27
cdr3_nt: TGTGCCAGCAGTTTGGGACAGGGCAGGGCCTACGAGCAGTACTTC
cdr3_aa: CASSLGQGRAYEQYF

d_call: -
cdr3_length: 15
j_call: TRBJ1-3
clone_size: -
v_call: TRBV7-2
cdr3_nt: TGTGCCAGCTTACAAAGCAGGGACTCTGGAAACACCATATATTTT
cdr3_aa: CASLQSRDSGNTIYF

d_call: -
cdr3_length: 12
j_call: TRBJ1-1
clone_size: -
v_call: TRBV10-3
cdr3_nt: TGTGCCATCAGTGCCACAGGCACTGAAGCTTTCTTT
cdr3_aa: CAISATGTEAFF

d_call: -
cdr3_length: 18
j_call: TRBJ1-4
clone_size: -
v_call: TRBV6-6
cdr3_nt: TGTGCCAGCAGTCCCAGGGAGGGGTCTATTGCAACTAATGAAAAACTGTTTTTT
cdr3_aa: CASSPREGSIATNEKLFF

d_call: -
cdr3_length: 15
j_call: TRBJ2-1
clone_size: -
v_call: TRBV14
cdr3_nt: TGTGCCAGCAGCTACCGGCAGGGCGCCCCCGGAAAGCAGTTCTTC
cdr3_aa: CASSYRQGAPGKQFF

d_call: TRBD1
cdr3_length: 18
j_call: TRBJ1-2
clone_size: -
v_call: TRBV5-6
cdr3_nt: TGTGCCAGCAGCTCCCTAACTGTAGAAACAGGGGGCGTCTATGGCTACACCTTC
cdr3_aa: CASSSLTVETGGVYGYTF

d_call: TRBD1
cdr3_length: 15
j_call: TRBJ2-7
clone_size: -
v_call: TRBV18
cdr3_nt: TGTGCCAGCTCATCCCAGGGACAGGGAGCCTACGAGCAGTACTTC
cdr3_aa: CASSSQGQGAYEQYF

d_call: TRBD1
cdr3_length: 16
j_call: TRBJ1-1
clone_size: -
v_call: TRBV7-3
cdr3_nt: TGTGCCAGCAGCCTGGGGACAGGGCTCATGAACACTGAAGCTTTCTTT
cdr3_aa: CASSLGTGLMNTEAFF

d_call: -
cdr3_length: 11
j_call: TRBJ1-2
clone_size: -
v_call: TRBV20-1
cdr3_nt: TGCAGTGCAAGGGACATTAATGGCTACACCTTC
cdr3_aa: CSARDINGYTF

d_call: -
cdr3_length: 17
j_call: TRBJ1-5
clone_size: -
v_call: TRBV27
cdr3_nt: TGTGCCAGCAGTTTAGTTTGGGTACAGGGAATCAATCAGCCCCAGCATTTT
cdr3_aa: CASSLVWVQGINQPQHF

d_call: TRBD1
cdr3_length: 15
j_call: TRBJ1-2
clone_size: once
v_call: TRBV4-3
cdr3_nt: TGCGCCAGCAGCCAACCTAACAGGGGAGTAGGCGGCTACACCTTC
cdr3_aa: CASSQPNRGVGGYTF

d_call: -
cdr3_length: 16
j_call: TRBJ2-1
clone_size: once
v_call: TRBV27
cdr3_nt: TGTGCCAGCAGTTCCCCTGGCCGGAGCTCCTACAATGAGCAGTTCTTC
cdr3_aa: CASSSPGRSSYNEQFF

d_call: -
cdr3_length: 15
j_call: TRBJ2-6
clone_size: -
v_call: TRBV5-1
cdr3_nt: TGCGCCAGCAGCCCGGAGGGCTCCGGGGCCAACGTCCTGACTTTC
cdr3_aa: CASSPEGSGANVLTF

d_call: TRBD1
cdr3_length: 15
j_call: TRBJ2-1
clone_size: -
v_call: TRBV30
cdr3_nt: TGTGCCTGGAGTGAGGGGGCCGGATCCTACAATGAGCAGTTCTTC
cdr3_aa: CAWSEGAGSYNEQFF

d_call: -
cdr3_length: 17
j_call: TRBJ1-1
clone_size: -
v_call: TRBV7-3
cdr3_nt: TGTGCCAGCAGCACCGGGGTGGGCAGGGGACGTCGGACTGAAGCTTTCTTT
cdr3_aa: CASSTGVGRGRRTEAFF

d_call: -
cdr3_length: 16
j_call: TRBJ2-3
clone_size: -
v_call: TRBV9
cdr3_nt: TGTGCCAGCAGCGTAGCCCCGACAGGCAGCACAGATACGCAGTATTTT
cdr3_aa: CASSVAPTGSTDTQYF

d_call: TRBD2
cdr3_length: 17
j_call: TRBJ2-3
clone_size: -
v_call: TRBV9
cdr3_nt: TGTGCCAGCAGCGTAGTGGGACTAGCGGGGGAGGAAGATACGCAGTATTTT
cdr3_aa: CASSVVGLAGEEDTQYF

d_call: TRBD1
cdr3_length: 14
j_call: TRBJ1-5
clone_size: -
v_call: TRBV6-5
cdr3_nt: TGTGCCAGCAGCCGCCGACAGGGCATTCAGCCCCAGCATTTT
cdr3_aa: CASSRRQGIQPQHF

d_call: -
cdr3_length: 15
j_call: TRBJ1-1
clone_size: once
v_call: TRBV7-6
cdr3_nt: TGTGCCAGCAGCCCACCCGGGAGCCTGAACACTGAAGCTTTCTTT
cdr3_aa: CASSPPGSLNTEAFF